The clone carrying this T cell receptor (beta chain) was recorded a few times. The antigen is not known. The data are from a study of identical twins. Study-wide results and caveats: Models underestimated out-of-frame TCR alpha sharing in monozygotic twins. Fewer insertions were carried by abundant cord blood beta clonotypes, but none was seen in memory repertoires.

Carrying unique molecular identifiers, the cDNA also gained a universal primer site through template switching. TCRdb called the 5' RACE reads again in MiXCR, with one record for every CDR3 protein. Found here are around 340,000 distinct CDR3 sequences, approximately 9.1% of them singletons; the top ten hold roughly 8.7%. The TCR originated in a woman aged 45-65 years in good health. What was sequenced was naive T cells sorted from blood.

CDR3 DNA: TGTGCCAGCAGCTTAGGCAGCGGGAGTCCCACAGATACGCAGTATTTT. Its translation: CASSLGSGSPTDTQYF. This chain joins TRBV7-6 and TRBJ2-3, with TRBD2 matching 8 bases. Germline V gene lookup returns CDR1 SGHVS and CDR2 FNYEAQ. V lost 1 base to trimming and J lost 2 bases; unmatched junction nucleotides: 5. The CDR3 contains 16 residues.